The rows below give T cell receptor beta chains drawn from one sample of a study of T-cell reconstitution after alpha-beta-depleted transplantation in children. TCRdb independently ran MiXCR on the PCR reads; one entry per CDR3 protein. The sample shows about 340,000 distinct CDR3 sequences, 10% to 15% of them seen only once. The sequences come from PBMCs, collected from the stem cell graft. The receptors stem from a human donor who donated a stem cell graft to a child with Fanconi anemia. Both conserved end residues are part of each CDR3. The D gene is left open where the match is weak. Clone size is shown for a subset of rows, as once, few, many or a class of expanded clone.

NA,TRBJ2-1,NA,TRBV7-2,CASSFPGLRNEQFF,TGTGCCAGCAGCTTCCCCGGCCTGAGGAATGAGCAGTTCTTC
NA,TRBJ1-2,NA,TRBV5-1,CASSLGGSNGYTF,TGCGCCAGCAGCTTGGGCGGTTCTAATGGCTACACCTTC
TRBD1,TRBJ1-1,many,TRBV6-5,CASSQTGKGTEAFF,TGTGCCAGCAGTCAGACAGGGAAGGGGACTGAAGCTTTCTTT
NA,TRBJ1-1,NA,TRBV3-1,CASSYQGSRAEAFF,TGTGCCAGCAGCTATCAGGGGTCCCGGGCTGAAGCTTTCTTT
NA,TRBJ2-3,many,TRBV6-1,CASSEASTDTQYF,TGTGCCAGCAGTGAAGCTAGCACAGATACGCAGTATTTT
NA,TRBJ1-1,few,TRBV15,CATSRDLAGNPEAFF,TGTGCCACCAGCAGAGATTTGGCAGGGAACCCCGAAGCTTTCTTT
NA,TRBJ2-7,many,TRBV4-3,CASSQVLADEQYF,TGCGCCAGCAGCCAAGTTCTCGCCGACGAGCAGTACTTC
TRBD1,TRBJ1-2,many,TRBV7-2,CASSLTGGARGYTF,TGTGCCAGCAGCTTAACAGGGGGCGCACGGGGCTACACCTTC
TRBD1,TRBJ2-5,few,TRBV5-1,CASSSPPGQAFLETQYF,TGCGCCAGCAGCTCACCTCCGGGACAGGCGTTTTTAGAGACCCAGTACTTC
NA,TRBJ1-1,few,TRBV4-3,CASSQVKDTEAFF,TGCGCCAGCAGCCAAGTCAAGGACACTGAAGCTTTCTTT
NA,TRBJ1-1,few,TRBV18,CASSPPRGGNTEAFF,TGTGCCAGCTCACCACCGCGTGGGGGGAACACTGAAGCTTTCTTT
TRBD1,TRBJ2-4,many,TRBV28,CASSSAGTVNIQYF,TGTGCCAGCAGCTCTGCCGGGACAGTCAACATTCAGTACTTC
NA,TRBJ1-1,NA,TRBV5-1,CASSPPSVGEAFF,TGCGCCAGCTCACCCCCAAGCGTAGGGGAAGCTTTCTTT
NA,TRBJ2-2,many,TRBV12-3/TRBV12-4,CASTQQGFRELFF,TGTGCCAGCACCCAACAGGGATTTAGGGAGCTGTTTTTT
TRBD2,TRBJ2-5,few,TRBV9,CASSTRISGGAKETQYF,TGTGCCAGCAGCACCCGAATTAGCGGGGGAGCGAAAGAGACCCAGTACTTC
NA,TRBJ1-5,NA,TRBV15,CATSRDLQDPGPQHF,TGTGCCACCAGCAGAGATTTACAGGACCCTGGGCCCCAGCATTTT
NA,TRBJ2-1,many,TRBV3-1,CASSPDGSSYNEQFF,TGTGCCAGCAGTCCTGACGGATCATCCTACAATGAGCAGTTCTTC
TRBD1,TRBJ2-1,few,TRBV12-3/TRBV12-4,CASSRTGGGNEQFF,TGTGCCAGCAGTAGGACAGGGGGAGGCAATGAGCAGTTCTTC
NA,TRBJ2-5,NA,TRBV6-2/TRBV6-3,CASSWTQGDQETQYF,TGTGCCAGCAGTTGGACCCAAGGGGACCAAGAGACCCAGTACTTC
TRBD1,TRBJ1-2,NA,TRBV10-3,CAIKGPGQFYGYTF,TGTGCCATCAAAGGGCCGGGACAGTTCTATGGCTACACCTTC
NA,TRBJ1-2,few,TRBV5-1,CASSSDNPKDGYTF,TGCGCCAGCAGCAGCGACAACCCGAAAGATGGCTACACCTTC
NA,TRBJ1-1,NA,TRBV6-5,CASSSTFMNTEAFF,TGTGCCAGCAGCTCAACATTCATGAACACTGAAGCTTTCTTT
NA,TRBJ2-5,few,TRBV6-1,CASRTPGDETQYF,TGTGCCAGCAGGACCCCAGGGGATGAGACCCAGTACTTC
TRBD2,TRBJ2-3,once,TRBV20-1,CSAIATLAGVTDTQYF,TGCAGTGCCATCGCAACACTAGCGGGGGTCACAGATACGCAGTATTTT
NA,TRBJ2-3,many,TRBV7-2,CASSGEGVAQYF,TGTGCCAGCAGCGGAGAGGGGGTGGCGCAGTATTTT
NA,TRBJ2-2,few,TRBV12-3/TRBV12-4,CASSIEIGELFF,TGTGCCAGCAGTATCGAAATCGGGGAGCTGTTTTTT
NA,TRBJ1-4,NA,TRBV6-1,CASSDASATNEKLFF,TGTGCCAGCAGTGACGCATCCGCAACTAATGAAAAACTGTTTTTT
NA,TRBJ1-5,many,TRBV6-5,CASSYSRGGNQPQHF,TGTGCCAGCAGTTACTCGAGGGGGGGCAATCAGCCCCAGCATTTT
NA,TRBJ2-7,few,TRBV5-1,CASSLDPGNKAYF,TGCGCCAGCAGCTTGGACCCAGGCAACAAGGCGTACTTC
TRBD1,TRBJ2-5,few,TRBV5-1,CASSNRGSIGTTISGQETQYF,TGCGCCAGCAGCAACAGGGGATCGATTGGAACTACCATAAGTGGCCAAGAGACCCAGTACTTC
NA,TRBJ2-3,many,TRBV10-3,CATRPGTDTQYF,TGTGCCACCCGACCCGGCACAGATACGCAGTATTTT
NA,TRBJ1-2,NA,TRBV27,CASSFTGTYGYTF,TGTGCCAGCAGCTTTACAGGGACCTATGGCTACACCTTC
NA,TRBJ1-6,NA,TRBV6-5,CASSYSRVRQSSYNSPLHF,TGTGCCAGCAGTTACTCACGGGTTCGTCAAAGCTCCTATAATTCACCCCTCCACTTT
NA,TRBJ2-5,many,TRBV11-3,CASSLGVSETQYF,TGTGCCAGCAGCTTAGGTGTCTCTGAGACCCAGTACTTC
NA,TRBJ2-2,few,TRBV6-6,CASAGMGGELFF,TGTGCCAGCGCAGGGATGGGCGGGGAGCTGTTTTTT
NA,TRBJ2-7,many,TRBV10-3,CAISVGAGDTYEQYF,TGTGCCATCAGTGTTGGGGCAGGTGATACGTACGAGCAGTACTTC
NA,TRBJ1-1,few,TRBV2,CASTGIGMAEAFF,TGTGCCAGCACGGGGATAGGAATGGCTGAAGCTTTCTTT
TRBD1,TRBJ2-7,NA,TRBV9,CASSPGAGGSYEQYF,TGTGCCAGCAGCCCCGGGGCAGGGGGCTCGTACGAGCAGTACTTC
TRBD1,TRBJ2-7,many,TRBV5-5,CASSPTTGYEQYF,TGTGCCAGCAGCCCCACGACAGGGTACGAGCAGTACTTC
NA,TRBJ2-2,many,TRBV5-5,CASSLPGELFF,TGTGCCAGCAGCTTGCCCGGGGAGCTGTTTTTT
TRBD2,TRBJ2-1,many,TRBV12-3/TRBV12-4,CASSWGTSGGPGEFF,TGTGCCAGCAGTTGGGGGACTAGCGGGGGGCCCGGAGAGTTCTTC
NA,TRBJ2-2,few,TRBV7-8,CASSLYSPGELFF,TGTGCCAGCAGCCTATATTCTCCCGGGGAGCTGTTTTTT